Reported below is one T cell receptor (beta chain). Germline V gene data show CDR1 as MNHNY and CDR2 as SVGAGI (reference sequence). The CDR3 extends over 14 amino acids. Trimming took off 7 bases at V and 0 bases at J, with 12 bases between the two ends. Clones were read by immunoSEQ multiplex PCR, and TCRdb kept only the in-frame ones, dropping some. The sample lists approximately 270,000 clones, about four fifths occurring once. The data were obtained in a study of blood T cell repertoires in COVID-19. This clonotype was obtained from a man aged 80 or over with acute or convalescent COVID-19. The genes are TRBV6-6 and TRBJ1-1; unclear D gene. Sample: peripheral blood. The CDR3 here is CASTEQLMNTEAFF. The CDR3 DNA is TGTGCCAGCACGGAACAGCTCATGAACACTGAAGCTTTCTTT.